This T cell receptor (beta chain) was profiled in a study of breast tumors, draining lymph nodes, adjacent tissues. Study-wide findings and caveats: The data were judged consistent with most tumor T cells coming from lymph node and expanding in tumor. Compared with lymph nodes, tumors were less diverse; compared with nontumor tissue, more.

Breast cancer patients provided tissue from their axillary draining lymph nodes. CDR1 is LGHDT, CDR2 YNNKEL, per germline (reference sequence). Trimming shortened V by 4 bases and J by 7 bases, and 23 bases separated the two germline ends. The CDR3 consists of 16 residues. The sample holds a few counts of this clonotype. What it recognizes is unknown. MiXCR, applied by TCRdb to the multiplex PCR reads, yields one record per CDR3 protein. This sample has approximately 230,000 distinct CDR3 sequences, with under 35% found just once. The sequencing input was axillary lymph node tissue. This sequence was found in a female donor with breast cancer. Some clones in this sample may be carry-over from other donors' samples. This sequence joins TRBV3-1 and TRBJ2-7, with D maybe TRBD2 (6 bases). CDR3 in DNA: TGTGCCAGCAGCCTTCGCCCACTAGCTCACCGGGGGGAGCAGTACTTC. Amino acids: CASSLRPLAHRGEQYF.